The sequence of this TCR beta chain was determined in a study of T cell responses to AZD1222 COVID-19 vaccine. Study outcomes and limitations: Only a handful of AZD1222 recipients, roughly 6 in all, had baseline seropositivity. The donors showed a predominance of white British ancestry and of females, with possible underestimation of clonal diversity.

The CDR3 is 20 residues long. Some clones are missing from TCRdb's copy, which holds only in-frame ones; the method was immunoSEQ multiplex PCR. The sample lists approximately 89,000 clones, over 75% occurring once. Details on this clone: Its antigen is as yet unknown.

Sequencing was performed on peripheral blood, taken 28 days after the second AZD1222 dose. This chain joins TRBV21-1 and TRBJ1-6; the listed D gene, TRBD1, was not tested against the DNA. TRBV21-1 corresponds to a pseudogene. The receptor's source is an adult who received the AZD1222 COVID-19 vaccine. The CDR3 spells CASNLEGRGPLFSYNSPLHF. In DNA form, the CDR3 reads TGTGCCAGCAATCTTGAAGGCAGGGGGCCTTTATTCTCCTATAATTCACCCCTCCACTTT.